This section outlines one T cell receptor (beta chain) sequence together with its context. Trimming pared 1 base from V and 0 bases from J, leaving 6 bases between. Germline values: CDR1 GTSNPN, CDR2 SVGIG (reference sequence). This CDR3 is built from 13 residues. The data were taken from a study of OX40 agonist ivuxolimab in advanced cancers. Assay used: immunoSEQ multiplex PCR; TCRdb lists only in-frame clones, some missing. This table holds 50,000 or so clones, roughly 93% found once. Material: CD4+ or CD8+ T cells sorted from blood, obtained in a trial of the OX40 agonist ivuxolimab. This rearrangement joins TRBV30 to TRBJ1-2; no firm D call. This TCR came from an adult with an advanced solid tumor such as melanoma, head and neck, liver or kidney cancer. The CDR3 spells CAWSAPPNYGYTF. The CDR3 DNA reads TGTGCCTGGAGTGCCCCACCTAACTATGGCTACACCTTC. Looking up the rest from reference TRBV30 and TRBJ1-2 gives the full variable domain: SQTIHQWPATLVQPVGSPLSLECTVEGTSNPNLYWYRQAAGRGLQLLFYSVGIGQISSEVPQNLSASRPQDRQFILSSKKLLLSDSGFYLCAWSAPPNYGYTFGSGTRLTVV.